This TCR beta chain is drawn from a study of blood T cell repertoires in COVID-19. Study information: Acute and convalescent COVID-19 specimens originated in the United States, Italy and Spain. Nucleic acid was either cDNA or gDNA, and it came from T cells, B-cell-depleted T cells, or PBMCs.

In germline, CDR1 is MNHNY, CDR2 SVGAGI (reference sequence). The V end was cut by 2 bases, the J end by 6 bases, with 10 bases between. The CDR3 length is 13 residues. Per the original methods: Counts of nucleated cells, estimated from reference gene primer amplification, were obtained. Sequencing was performed with immunoSEQ multiplex PCR; in TCRdb, only in-frame clones are kept and a portion is missing. From that table come the V and J calls and clone size; the DNA was used to work out D and trimming. The table includes around 120,000 clones, about four fifths detected once. This chain connects TRBV6-6 to TRBJ1-1; the D gene is possibly TRBD1 (5 bases). The TCR originated in a man aged 65 to 79 with acute or convalescent COVID-19. Sequenced: peripheral blood. In DNA form, the CDR3 reads TGTGCCAGCAGTTACCCTCCGGGGGCTGAAGCTTTCTTT. This codes for CASSYPPGAEAFF.